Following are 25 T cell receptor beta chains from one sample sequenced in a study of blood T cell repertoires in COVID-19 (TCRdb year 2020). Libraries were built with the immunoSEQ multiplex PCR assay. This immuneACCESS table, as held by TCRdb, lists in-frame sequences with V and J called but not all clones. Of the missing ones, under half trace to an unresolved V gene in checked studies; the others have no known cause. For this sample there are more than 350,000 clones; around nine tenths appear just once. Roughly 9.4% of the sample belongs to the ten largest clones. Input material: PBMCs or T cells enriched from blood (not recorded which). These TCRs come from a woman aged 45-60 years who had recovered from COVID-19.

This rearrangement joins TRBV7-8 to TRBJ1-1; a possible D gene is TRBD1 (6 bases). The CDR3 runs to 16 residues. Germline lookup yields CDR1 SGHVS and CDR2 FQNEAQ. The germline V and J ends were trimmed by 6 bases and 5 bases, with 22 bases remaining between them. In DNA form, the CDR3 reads TGTGCCAGCAGACCCCGGGCGGGGGGCGCGCGAACTGAAGCTTTCTTT. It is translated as CASRPRAGGARTEAFF.

CDR3 loop: CASSEGASGYGYTF. The CDR3 coding sequence is TGTGCCAGCAGTGAAGGTGCTAGCGGCTATGGCTACACCTTC. The chain has TRBV6-1 and TRBJ1-2; no firm D call. The germline V and J ends were trimmed by 1 base and 4 bases, with 10 bases remaining between them. The CDR3 sequence is 14 residues long. Germline CDR1 and CDR2: MNHNS and SASEGT.

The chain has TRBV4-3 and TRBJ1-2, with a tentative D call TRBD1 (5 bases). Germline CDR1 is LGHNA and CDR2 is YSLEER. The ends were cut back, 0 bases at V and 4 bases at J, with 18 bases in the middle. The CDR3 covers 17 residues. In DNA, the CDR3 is TGCGCCAGCAGCCAAGAAGGGAATCTCGGGGGTTCCTATGGCTACACCTTC. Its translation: CASSQEGNLGGSYGYTF.

The CDR3 sequence is CAWSIKGGQGLLTEAFF. In DNA form, the CDR3 reads TGTGCCTGGAGCATTAAAGGAGGACAGGGGCTATTAACTGAAGCTTTCTTT. The chain is built from TRBV30 and TRBJ1-1, with TRBD1 matching over 9 bases. V lost 3 bases and J lost 5; bases outside the gene matches: 16. The CDR3 extends over 17 amino acids. The germline CDR1 and CDR2 sequences are GTSNPN and SVGIG (reference sequence).

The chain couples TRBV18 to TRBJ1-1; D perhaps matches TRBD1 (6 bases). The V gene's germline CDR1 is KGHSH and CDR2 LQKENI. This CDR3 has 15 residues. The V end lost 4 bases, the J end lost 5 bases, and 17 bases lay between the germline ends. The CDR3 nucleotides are TGTGCCAGCTCACAGCAACCGGGACACACGACTGAAGCTTTCTTT. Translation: CASSQQPGHTTEAFF.

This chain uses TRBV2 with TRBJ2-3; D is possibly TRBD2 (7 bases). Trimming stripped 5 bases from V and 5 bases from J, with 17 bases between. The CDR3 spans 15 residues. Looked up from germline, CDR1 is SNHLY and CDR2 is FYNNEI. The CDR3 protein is CASSLSRGGGDTQYF. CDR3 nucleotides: TGTGCCAGCAGTCTTAGCCGGGGAGGGGGAGATACGCAGTATTTT. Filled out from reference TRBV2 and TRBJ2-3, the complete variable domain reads EPEVTQTPSHQVTQMGQEVILRCVPISNHLYFYWYRQILGQKVEFLVSFYNNEISEKSEIFDDQFSVERPDGSNFTLKIRSTKLEDSAMYFCASSLSRGGGDTQYFGPGTRLTVL.

CDR3 in amino acids: CASTWGPTGQSSNVLTF. The CDR3, as DNA: TGTGCCAGCACTTGGGGACCGACAGGGCAGAGTTCCAACGTCCTGACTTTC. The chain links TRBV5-6 to TRBJ2-6; TRBD1 matches at 7 bases. Germline V gives CDR1 SGHDT, CDR2 YYEEEE. This CDR3 has 17 residues. The ends lost 6 bases at V and 8 bases at J; junction bases unmatched: 17. Full variable domain (remainder filled in from reference TRBV5-6 and TRBJ2-6): DAGVTQSPTHLIKTRGQQVTLRCSPKSGHDTVSWYQQALGQGPQFIFQYYEEEERQRGNFPDRFSGHQFPNYSSELNVNALLLGDSALYLCASTWGPTGQSSNVLTFGAGSRLTVL.

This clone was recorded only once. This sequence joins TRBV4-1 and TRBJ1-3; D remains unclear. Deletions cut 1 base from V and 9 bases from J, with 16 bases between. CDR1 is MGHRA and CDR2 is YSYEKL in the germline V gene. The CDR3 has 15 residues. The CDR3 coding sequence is TGCGCCAGCAGCCAAGCCCAACACCGCGGCGGCACCATATATTTT. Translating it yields CASSQAQHRGGTIYF.

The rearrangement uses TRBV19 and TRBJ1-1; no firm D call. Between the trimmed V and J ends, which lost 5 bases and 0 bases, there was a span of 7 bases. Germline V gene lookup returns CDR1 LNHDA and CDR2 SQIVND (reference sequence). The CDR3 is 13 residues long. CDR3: CASSDTMNTEAFF. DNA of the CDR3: TGTGCCAGTAGTGACACAATGAACACTGAAGCTTTCTTT.

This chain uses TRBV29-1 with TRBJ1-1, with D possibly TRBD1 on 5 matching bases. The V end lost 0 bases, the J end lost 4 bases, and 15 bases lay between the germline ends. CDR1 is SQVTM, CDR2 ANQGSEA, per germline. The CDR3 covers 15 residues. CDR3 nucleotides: TGCAGCGTTGAAGATCTTGGGGGAGGGAGCACTGAAGCTTTCTTT. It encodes CSVEDLGGGSTEAFF.

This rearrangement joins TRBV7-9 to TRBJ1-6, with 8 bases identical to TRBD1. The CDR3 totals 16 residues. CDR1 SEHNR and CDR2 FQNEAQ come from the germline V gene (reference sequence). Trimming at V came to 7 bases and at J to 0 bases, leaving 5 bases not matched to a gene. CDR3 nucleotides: TGTGCCAGCACCTTGCAGGGGGCCTCCTATAATTCACCCCTCCACTTT. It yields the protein CASTLQGASYNSPLHF.

CDR3 amino acids: CASSFGTPNTGELFF. As DNA, the CDR3 is TGTGCCAGCAGCTTCGGGACACCGAACACCGGGGAGCTGTTTTTT. This chain uses TRBV7-3 with TRBJ2-2; weak D call: TRBD1 (6 bases). V shed 3 bases and J shed 0 bases, with 8 bases lying between them. The germline V gene encodes CDR1 SGHTA and CDR2 FQGTGA. The CDR3 length is 15 residues.

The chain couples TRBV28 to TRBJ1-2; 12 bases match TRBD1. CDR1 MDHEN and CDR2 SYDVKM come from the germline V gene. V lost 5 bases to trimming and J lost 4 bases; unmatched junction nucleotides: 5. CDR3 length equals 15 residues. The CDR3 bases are TGTGCCAGCAGTATAGGGACAGGGGGCGTCTATGGCTACACCTTC. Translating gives CASSIGTGGVYGYTF.

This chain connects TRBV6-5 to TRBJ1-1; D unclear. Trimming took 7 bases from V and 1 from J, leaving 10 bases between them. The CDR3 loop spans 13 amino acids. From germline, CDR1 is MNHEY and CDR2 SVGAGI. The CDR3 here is CASMPRGNTEAFF. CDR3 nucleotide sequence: TGTGCCAGCATGCCCCGGGGGAACACTGAAGCTTTCTTT.

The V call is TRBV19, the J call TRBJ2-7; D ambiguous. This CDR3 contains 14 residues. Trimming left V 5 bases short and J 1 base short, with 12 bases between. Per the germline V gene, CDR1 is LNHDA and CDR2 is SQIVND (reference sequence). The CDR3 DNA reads TGTGCCAGTAGTCATCTCGCAGTTTCCTACGAGCAGTACTTC. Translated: CASSHLAVSYEQYF.

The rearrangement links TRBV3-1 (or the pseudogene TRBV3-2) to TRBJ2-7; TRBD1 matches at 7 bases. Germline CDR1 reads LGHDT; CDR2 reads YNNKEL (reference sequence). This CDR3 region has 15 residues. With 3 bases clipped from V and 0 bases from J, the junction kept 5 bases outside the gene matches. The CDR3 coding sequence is TGTGCCAGCAGCCATGGGACAGTAACCTCCTACGAGCAGTACTTC. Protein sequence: CASSHGTVTSYEQYF.

The DNA for the CDR3 is TGTGCCAGCAGTCCTAGACAGGCTGAAGCTTTCTTT. It specifies CASSPRQAEAFF. The J gene is TRBJ1-1, the V gene TRBV27, with D possibly matching TRBD1 (6 bases). CDR1 is MNHEY, CDR2 SMNVEV, per germline (reference sequence). The CDR3 is made up of 12 amino acids. V lost 5 bases, J lost 6 bases, and 10 bases lay in between.

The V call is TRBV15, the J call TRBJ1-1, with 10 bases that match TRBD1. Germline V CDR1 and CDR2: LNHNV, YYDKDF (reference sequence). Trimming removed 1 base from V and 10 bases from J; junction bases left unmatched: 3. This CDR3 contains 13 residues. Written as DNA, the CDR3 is TGTGCCACCAGCAGAGGACAGGGGGCACGAGCTTTCTTT. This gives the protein CATSRGQGARAFF.

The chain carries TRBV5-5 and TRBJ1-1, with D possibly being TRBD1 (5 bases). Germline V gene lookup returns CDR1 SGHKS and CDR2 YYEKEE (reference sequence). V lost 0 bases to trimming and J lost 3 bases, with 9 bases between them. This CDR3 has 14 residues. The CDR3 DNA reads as TGTGCCAGCAGCTTGGCCCAGGGCCACACTGAAGCTTTCTTT. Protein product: CASSLAQGHTEAFF.

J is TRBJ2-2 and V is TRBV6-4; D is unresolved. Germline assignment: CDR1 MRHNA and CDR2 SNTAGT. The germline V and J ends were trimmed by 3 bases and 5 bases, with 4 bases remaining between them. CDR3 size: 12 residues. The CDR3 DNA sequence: TGTGCCAGCAGTGAAGCGACCGGGGAGCTGTTTTTT. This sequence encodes CASSEATGELFF.

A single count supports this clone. The CDR3 region has the DNA TGCGCCAGCAGCTTGGCGAGGACAGGGCCTTCTAACTATGGCTACACCTTC. Amino acid sequence: CASSLARTGPSNYGYTF. This rearrangement joins TRBV5-1 to TRBJ1-2; 8 nucleotides match TRBD1. The CDR3 spans 17 residues. Germline CDR1 and CDR2: SGHRS and YFSETQ. After removal of 0 bases from V and 0 bases from J, the junction contained 7 bases not matched to a gene.

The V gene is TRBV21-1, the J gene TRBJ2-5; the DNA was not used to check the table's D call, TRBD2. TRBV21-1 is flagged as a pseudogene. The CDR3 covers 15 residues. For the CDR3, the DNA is TGTGCCAGCAGCCCCCGTGGCAGGTGGGAGGAGACCCAGTACTTC. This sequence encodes CASSPRGRWEETQYF.

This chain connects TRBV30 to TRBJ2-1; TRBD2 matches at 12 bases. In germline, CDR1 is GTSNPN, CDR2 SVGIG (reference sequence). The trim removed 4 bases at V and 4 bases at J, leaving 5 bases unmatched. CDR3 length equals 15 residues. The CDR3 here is CAWTPTSGGYNEQFF. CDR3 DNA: TGTGCCTGGACCCCGACTAGCGGGGGATACAATGAGCAGTTCTTC.

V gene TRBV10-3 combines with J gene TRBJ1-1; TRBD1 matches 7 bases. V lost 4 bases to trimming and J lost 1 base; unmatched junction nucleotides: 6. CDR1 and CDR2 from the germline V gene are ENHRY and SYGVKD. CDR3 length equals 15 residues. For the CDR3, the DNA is TGTGCCATCAGTGGGACAGGCCCTGAGAACACTGAAGCTTTCTTT. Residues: CAISGTGPENTEAFF.

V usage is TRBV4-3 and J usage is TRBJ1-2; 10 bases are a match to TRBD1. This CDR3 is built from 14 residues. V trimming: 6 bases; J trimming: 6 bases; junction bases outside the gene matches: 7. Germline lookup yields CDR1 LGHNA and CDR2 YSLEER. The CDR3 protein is CASSMDRGVDGYTF. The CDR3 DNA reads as TGCGCCAGCAGTATGGACAGGGGGGTTGATGGCTACACCTTC.